One TCR beta chain is described in this entry. Study processing details: Amplification of reference gene primers was used by the study to estimate nucleated cell counts. The table came from immunoSEQ multiplex PCR; TCRdb's copy has only in-frame clones and leaves some out. V and J calls and clone size are copied from that table; D and trimming were computed from the DNA. The data contain some 48,000 clones, roughly four fifths of them singletons. V shed 6 bases, J shed 0 bases, and the junction held 8 bases outside the gene matches. The CDR3 consists of 16 residues. Germline V gene lookup returns CDR1 KGHSH and CDR2 LQKENI. The data stem from a study of blood T cell repertoires in COVID-19. In the study overall: Specimens from acute and convalescent COVID-19 originated in the United States, Italy and Spain. T cells, B-cell-depleted T cells, or PBMCs supplied cDNA or gDNA.

The sequencing sample was made of peripheral blood. The TCR originated in a human donor in a cohort sampled during active COVID-19. This chain connects TRBV18 to TRBJ1-3, with 7 bases identical to TRBD1. The CDR3 sequence: CASSKGTATSGNTIYF. The CDR3 nucleotides are TGTGCCAGCTCGAAAGGGACAGCGACCTCTGGAAACACCATATATTTT.